Listed here are 13 T cell receptor beta chains from one sample, sequenced in a study of blood T cell repertoires in COVID-19. Profiling relied on immunoSEQ multiplex PCR, and the TCRdb table lists in-frame clones only, not all of them. This sample carries a few hundred thousand clones, roughly 88% of them seen once, and the ten largest clones take less than 3%. Sequenced sample: peripheral blood. These receptors all stem from a woman in her 30s with COVID-19, enrolled during active disease.

The chain carries TRBV3-1 (or the pseudogene TRBV3-2) and TRBJ1-1, with D perhaps matching TRBD1 (6 bases). This CDR3 spans 15 amino acids. V gave up 2 bases and J gave up 13 bases, with 23 bases separating them. The germline V gene encodes CDR1 LGHDT and CDR2 YNNKEL (reference sequence). CDR3 coding DNA: TGTGCCAGCAGCCAATACGGGGCTAGGGCTATACAGGGTTTCTTT. This sequence encodes CASSQYGARAIQGFF.

This sequence joins TRBV14 and TRBJ1-3; D possibly corresponds to TRBD1 (5 bases). Trimming shortened V by 4 bases and J by 8 bases, and 12 bases separated the two germline ends. In germline, CDR1 is SGHDN, CDR2 FVKESK. This CDR3 has 13 amino acids. CDR3 nucleotides: TGTGCCAGCAGCCCGACAGTAGGGGACACCATATATTTT. It yields the protein CASSPTVGDTIYF.

The chain combines TRBV19 with TRBJ2-1, with TRBD2 matching over 12 bases. The CDR3 runs 14 residues. Looked up from germline, CDR1 is LNHDA and CDR2 is SQIVND (reference sequence). After removal of 4 bases from V and 6 bases from J, the junction contained 1 base not matched to a gene. The CDR3 loop reads CASSTSGRANEQFF. The CDR3 DNA follows: TGTGCCAGTAGTACTAGCGGGAGGGCCAATGAGCAGTTCTTC.

The chain carries TRBV7-3 and TRBJ2-7; 7 bases align to TRBD2. The CDR3 extends over 14 amino acids. The junction had 11 bases not matched to a gene; V was cut back by 5 bases and J by 7 bases. From germline, CDR1 is SGHTA and CDR2 FQGTGA. The CDR3 loop is CASSPYGGTREQYF. DNA of the CDR3: TGTGCCAGCAGCCCTTACGGGGGGACGAGGGAGCAGTACTTC.

This chain joins TRBV7-3 and TRBJ1-1; D remains unclear. The CDR3 has 16 amino acids. Trimming took off 2 bases at V and 0 bases at J, with 13 bases between the two ends. CDR1 and CDR2 (germline): SGHTA, FQGTGA. CDR3 residues: CASSLGVHRMNTEAFF. The DNA of the CDR3 is TGTGCCAGCAGCTTAGGAGTCCATCGCATGAACACTGAAGCTTTCTTT.

The V call is TRBV20-1, the J call TRBJ1-2, with 7 nucleotides matching TRBD1. Germline values: CDR1 DFQATT, CDR2 SNEGSKA (reference sequence). There are 11 residues in the CDR3. J lost 7 bases, V lost 2 bases, and 1 base had no gene match. CDR3 in amino acids: CSARQGGGYTF. As DNA, the CDR3 is TGCAGTGCTAGACAGGGGGGTGGCTACACCTTC.

This chain joins TRBV27 and TRBJ1-6; a possible D gene is TRBD1 (6 bases). Germline V CDR1 and CDR2: MNHEY, SMNVEV (reference sequence). The V gene lost 7 bases and the J gene lost 7 bases, with 20 bases spanning the gap. CDR3 length equals 16 residues. This chain's CDR3 is CASTPGTGHTNSPLHF. CDR3 bases: TGTGCCAGCACCCCTGGGACGGGACACACGAATTCACCCCTCCACTTT.

This rearrangement joins TRBV7-6 to TRBJ2-7; TRBD1 aligns across 9 bases. J lost 4 bases, V lost 5 bases, and 6 bases had no gene match. CDR3 size: 14 residues. Germline CDR1 SGHVS, CDR2 FNYEAQ. The CDR3 bases are TGTGCCAGCAGCCCAGGGGGGACAGGGTACGAGCAGTACTTC. Translated: CASSPGGTGYEQYF. The full variable domain, in which reference TRBV7-6 and TRBJ2-7 provide the parts outside the CDR3, is GAGVSQSPRYKVTKRGQDVALRCDPISGHVSLYWYRQALGQGPEFLTYFNYEAQQDKSGLPNDRFSAERPEGSISTLTIQRTEQRDSAMYRCASSPGGTGYEQYFGPGTRLTVT.

This chain joins TRBV3-1 (or the pseudogene TRBV3-2) and TRBJ1-2; D is undetermined. CDR3 length equals 15 residues. Germline CDR1 reads LGHDT; CDR2 reads YNNKEL (reference sequence). V lost 7 bases, J lost 0 bases, and 15 bases lay in between. The CDR3, as DNA: TGTGCCAGCACCATAAGCCGATTATCTAACTATGGCTACACCTTC. This sequence encodes CASTISRLSNYGYTF.

V is TRBV7-9 and J is TRBJ2-7, with D possibly being TRBD1 (5 bases). Deletions cut 4 bases from V and 5 bases from J, with 15 bases between. The CDR3 sequence is 14 residues long. CDR1 and CDR2 from the germline V gene are SEHNR and FQNEAQ (reference sequence). The CDR3 DNA reads as TGTGCCAGCAGCTCCTTCGCAGGGATCAACGAGCAGTACTTC. It encodes CASSSFAGINEQYF.

The chain uses TRBV30 and TRBJ1-2; 8 bases match TRBD1. CDR1 and CDR2 from the germline V gene are GTSNPN and SVGIG (reference sequence). The CDR3 runs to 15 residues. Losses at the gene ends were 0 bases for V and 8 bases for J; bases not matched to a gene: 11. CDR3 protein: CAWSVLTGGGKGYTF. The DNA of the CDR3 is TGTGCCTGGAGTGTACTTACAGGGGGAGGTAAAGGCTACACCTTC.

The genes are TRBV27 and TRBJ2-6, with D uncertain. V dropped 6 bases and J dropped 0 bases, with 3 bases sitting between them. This CDR3 has 13 residues. CDR1 is MNHEY and CDR2 is SMNVEV in the germline V gene (reference sequence). CDR3 protein: CASSVSGANVLTF. CDR3 nucleotide sequence: TGTGCCAGCAGCGTCTCTGGGGCCAACGTCCTGACTTTC.

The chain couples TRBV12-3 or TRBV12-4 to TRBJ1-5; TRBD1 is a possible D gene (5 bases). V was shortened by 6 bases and J by 11 bases, with 14 bases between the two germline ends. The CDR3 extends over 12 amino acids. CDR3 bases: TGTGCCAGCAGGGACGGTTCGGGGGCCCAGCATTTT. It codes for CASRDGSGAQHF.